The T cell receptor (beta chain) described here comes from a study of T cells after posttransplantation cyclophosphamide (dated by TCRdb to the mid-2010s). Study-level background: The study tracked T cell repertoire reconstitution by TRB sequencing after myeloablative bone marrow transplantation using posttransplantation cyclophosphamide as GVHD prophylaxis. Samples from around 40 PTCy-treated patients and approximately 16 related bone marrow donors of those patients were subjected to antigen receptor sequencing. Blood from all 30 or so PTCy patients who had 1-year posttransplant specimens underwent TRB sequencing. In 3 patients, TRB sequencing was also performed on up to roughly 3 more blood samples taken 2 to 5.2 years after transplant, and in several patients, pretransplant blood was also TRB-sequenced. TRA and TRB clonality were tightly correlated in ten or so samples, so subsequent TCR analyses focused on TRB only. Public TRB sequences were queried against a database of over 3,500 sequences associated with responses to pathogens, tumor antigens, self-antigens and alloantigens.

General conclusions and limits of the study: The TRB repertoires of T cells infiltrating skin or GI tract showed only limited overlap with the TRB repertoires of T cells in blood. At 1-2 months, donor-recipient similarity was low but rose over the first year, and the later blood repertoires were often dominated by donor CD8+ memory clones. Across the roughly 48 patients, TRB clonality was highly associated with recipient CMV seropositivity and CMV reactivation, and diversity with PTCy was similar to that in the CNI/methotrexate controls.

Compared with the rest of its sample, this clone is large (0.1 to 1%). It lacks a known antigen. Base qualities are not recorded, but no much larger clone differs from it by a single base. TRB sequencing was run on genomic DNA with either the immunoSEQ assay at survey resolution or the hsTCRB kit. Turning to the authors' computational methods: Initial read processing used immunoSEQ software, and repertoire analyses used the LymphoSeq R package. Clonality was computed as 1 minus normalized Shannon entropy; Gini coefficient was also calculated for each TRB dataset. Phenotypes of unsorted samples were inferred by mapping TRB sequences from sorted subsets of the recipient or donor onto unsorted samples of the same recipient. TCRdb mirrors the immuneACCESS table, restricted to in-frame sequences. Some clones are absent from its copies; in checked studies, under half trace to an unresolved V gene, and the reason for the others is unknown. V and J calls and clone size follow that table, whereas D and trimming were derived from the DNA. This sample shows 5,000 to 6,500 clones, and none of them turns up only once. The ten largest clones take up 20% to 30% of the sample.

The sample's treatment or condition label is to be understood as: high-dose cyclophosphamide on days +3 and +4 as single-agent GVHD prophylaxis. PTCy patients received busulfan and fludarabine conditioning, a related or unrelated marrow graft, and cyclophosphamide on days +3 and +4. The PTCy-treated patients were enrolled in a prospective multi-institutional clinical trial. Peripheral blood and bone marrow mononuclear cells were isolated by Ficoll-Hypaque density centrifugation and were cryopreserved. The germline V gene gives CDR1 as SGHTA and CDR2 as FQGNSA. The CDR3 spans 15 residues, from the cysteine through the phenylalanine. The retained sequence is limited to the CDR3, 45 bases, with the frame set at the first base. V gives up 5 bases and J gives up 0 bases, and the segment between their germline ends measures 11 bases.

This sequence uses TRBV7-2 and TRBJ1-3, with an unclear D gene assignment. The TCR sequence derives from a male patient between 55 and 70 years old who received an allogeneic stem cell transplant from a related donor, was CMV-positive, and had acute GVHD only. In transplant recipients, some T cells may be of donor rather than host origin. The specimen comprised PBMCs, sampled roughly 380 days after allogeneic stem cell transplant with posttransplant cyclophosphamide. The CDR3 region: CASSLYSSSGNTIYF. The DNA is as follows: TGTGCCAGCAGCCTATACAGTTCCTCTGGAAACACCATATATTTT.